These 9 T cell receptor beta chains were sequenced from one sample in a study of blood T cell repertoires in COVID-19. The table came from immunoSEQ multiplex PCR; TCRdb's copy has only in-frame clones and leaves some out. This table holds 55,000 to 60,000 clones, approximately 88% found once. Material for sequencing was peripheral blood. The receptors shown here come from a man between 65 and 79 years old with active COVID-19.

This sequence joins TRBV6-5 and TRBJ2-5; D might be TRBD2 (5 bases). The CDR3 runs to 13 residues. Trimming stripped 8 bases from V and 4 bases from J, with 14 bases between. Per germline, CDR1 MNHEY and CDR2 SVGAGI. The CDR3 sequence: CASSGSLRETQYF. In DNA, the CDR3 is TGTGCCAGCTCGGGAAGTTTGCGAGAGACCCAGTACTTC.

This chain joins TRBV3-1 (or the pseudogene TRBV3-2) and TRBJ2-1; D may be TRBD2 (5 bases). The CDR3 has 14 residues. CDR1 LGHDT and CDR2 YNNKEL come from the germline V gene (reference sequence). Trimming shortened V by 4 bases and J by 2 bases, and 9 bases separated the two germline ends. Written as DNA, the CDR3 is TGTGCCAGCAGCCCGGAGCGGCCCTACAATGAGCAGTTCTTC. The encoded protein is CASSPERPYNEQFF.

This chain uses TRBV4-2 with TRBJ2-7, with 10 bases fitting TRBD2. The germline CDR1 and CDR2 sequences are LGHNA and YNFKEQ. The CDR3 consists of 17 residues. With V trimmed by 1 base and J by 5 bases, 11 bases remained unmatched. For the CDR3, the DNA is TGTGCCAGCAGCCAAGTGGCTAGCGGGAGTCGTTTGGACGAGCAGTACTTC. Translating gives CASSQVASGSRLDEQYF.

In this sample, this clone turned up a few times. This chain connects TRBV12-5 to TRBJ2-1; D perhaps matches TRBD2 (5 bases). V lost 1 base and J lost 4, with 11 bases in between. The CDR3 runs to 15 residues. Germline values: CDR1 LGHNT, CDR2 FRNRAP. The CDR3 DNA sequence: TGTGCTAGTGGTTTGGGTCGGACGGGGTACAATGAGCAGTTCTTC. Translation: CASGLGRTGYNEQFF.

CDR3 in DNA: TGTGCCAGCAGTTTATACCAGGGCAATCAGCCCCAGCATTTT. Encoded protein: CASSLYQGNQPQHF. The V and J genes are TRBV28 and TRBJ1-5; no definite D call. The CDR3 is made up of 14 amino acids. The V end was cut by 1 base, the J end by 2 bases, with 6 bases between. Germline assignment: CDR1 MDHEN and CDR2 SYDVKM.

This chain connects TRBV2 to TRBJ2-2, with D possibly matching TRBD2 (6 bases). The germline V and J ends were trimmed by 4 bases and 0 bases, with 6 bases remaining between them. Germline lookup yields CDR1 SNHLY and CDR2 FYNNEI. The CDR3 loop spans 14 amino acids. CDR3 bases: TGTGCCAGCAGTGGGGGGGCGAACACCGGGGAGCTGTTTTTT. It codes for CASSGGANTGELFF.

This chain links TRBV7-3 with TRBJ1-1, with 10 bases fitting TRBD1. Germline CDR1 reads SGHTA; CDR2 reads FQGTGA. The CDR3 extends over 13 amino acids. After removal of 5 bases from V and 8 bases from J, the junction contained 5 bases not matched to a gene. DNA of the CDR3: TGTGCCAGCAGCCGTGGGACAGGGGAAGAAGCTTTCTTT. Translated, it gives CASSRGTGEEAFF.

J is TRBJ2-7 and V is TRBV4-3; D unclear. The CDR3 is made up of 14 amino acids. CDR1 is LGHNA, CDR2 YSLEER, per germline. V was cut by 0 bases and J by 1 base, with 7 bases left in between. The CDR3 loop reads CASSQDGSSYEQYF. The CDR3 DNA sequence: TGCGCCAGCAGCCAAGATGGCAGTTCCTACGAGCAGTACTTC.

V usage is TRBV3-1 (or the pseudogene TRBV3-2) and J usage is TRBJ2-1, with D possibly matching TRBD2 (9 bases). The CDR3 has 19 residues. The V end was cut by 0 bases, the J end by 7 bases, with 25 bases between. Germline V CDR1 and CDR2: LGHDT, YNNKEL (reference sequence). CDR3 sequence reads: CASSQEGTGFSGRSNEQFF. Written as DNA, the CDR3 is TGTGCCAGCAGCCAAGAGGGGACAGGTTTCAGCGGGAGGAGTAATGAGCAGTTCTTC.